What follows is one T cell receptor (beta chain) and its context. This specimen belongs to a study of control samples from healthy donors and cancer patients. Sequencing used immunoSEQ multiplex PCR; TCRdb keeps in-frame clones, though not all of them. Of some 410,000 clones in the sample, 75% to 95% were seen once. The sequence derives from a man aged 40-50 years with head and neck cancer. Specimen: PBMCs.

CDR3 protein: CASSVALQRMETQYF. The CDR3 DNA is TGTGCCAGCAGCGTAGCCCTCCAGCGGATGGAGACCCAGTACTTC. The V call is TRBV9, the J call TRBJ2-5; D might be TRBD2 (5 bases). With 0 bases removed from V and 5 bases from J, the gap between germline ends came to 14 bases. CDR1 is SGDLS, CDR2 YYNGEE, per germline. The CDR3 is made up of 15 amino acids. Variable domain in full (rest from reference TRBV9 and TRBJ2-5): DSGVTQTPKHLITATGQRVTLRCSPRSGDLSVYWYQQSLDQGLQFLIQYYNGEERAKGNILERFSAQQFPDLHSELNLSSLELGDSALYFCASSVALQRMETQYFGPGTRLLVL.